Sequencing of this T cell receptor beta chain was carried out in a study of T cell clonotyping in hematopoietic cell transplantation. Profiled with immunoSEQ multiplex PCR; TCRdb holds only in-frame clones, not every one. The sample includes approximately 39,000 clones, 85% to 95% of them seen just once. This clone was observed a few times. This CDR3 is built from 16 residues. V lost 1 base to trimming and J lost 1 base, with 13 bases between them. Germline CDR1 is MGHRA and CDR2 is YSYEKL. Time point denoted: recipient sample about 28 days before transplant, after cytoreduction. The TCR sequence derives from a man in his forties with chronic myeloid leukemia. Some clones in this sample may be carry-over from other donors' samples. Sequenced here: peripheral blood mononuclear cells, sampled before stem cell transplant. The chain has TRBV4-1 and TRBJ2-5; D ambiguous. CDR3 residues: CASSQASDPTQETQYF. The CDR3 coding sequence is TGCGCCAGCAGCCAAGCCTCCGACCCGACCCAAGAGACCCAGTACTTC.